This T cell receptor beta chain comes out of a study of T cells in Graves' hyperthyroidism and ophthalmopathy. Study findings and constraints: In the blood, most expanded thyroid clonotypes above 0.001 appeared as well. The model's output predicted ophthalmopathy at a median of roughly 6.9 months prior to onset.

This clonotype was recorded at least ten times. Its antigen is undetermined. CDR3 size: 15 residues. Looked up from germline, CDR1 is SGHDN and CDR2 is FVKESK. The V and J ends lost 4 bases and 7 bases respectively, with 16 bases between them. Uncontrolled infection, other autoimmune disease, pregnancy or lactation barred patients from enrollment. The investigators amplified TCR beta CDR3 regions from RNA transcripts. An initial round of RT-PCR targeting the TCR CDR3 relied on the HTBI primer set. TCRdb re-called the multiplex PCR reads through MiXCR, storing one row per CDR3 protein. The sample consists of nearly 250,000 distinct CDR3 sequences, roughly a quarter of them appearing once.

Sequencing was done on a sample of blood. This sequence originates from a woman aged 40 to 50 with Graves' ophthalmopathy. The chain links TRBV14 to TRBJ2-2, with no clear D. CDR3 bases: TGTGCCAGCAGCCCCGATCTAATAGGAGTCGGGGAGCTGTTTTTT. Protein sequence: CASSPDLIGVGELFF.